Given below is one T cell receptor beta chain in context. Its specificity is unknown. This sample is drawn from a study of cytomegalovirus exposure and HLA in healthy donors. Whole-study results and caveats: Overall, approximately 180 TCR beta chains were annotated as cytomegalovirus-associated. Analyses of presence/absence relied on an assumption of roughly uniform sequencing depth across donors. HLA restriction was apparent for most CMV-associated TCR beta chains in a later analysis.

The CDR3 length is 14 residues. With 3 bases clipped from V and 5 bases from J, the junction kept 4 bases outside the gene matches. Germline assignment: CDR1 KGHSH and CDR2 LQKENI. The PCR ran on 60 Vbeta and 13 Jbeta primers. TCRdb keeps only in-frame clones here, not all; method: immunoSEQ multiplex PCR. This table has about 150,000 clones, around 82% appearing once. This sequence was found in a woman aged 50 to 60 in good health and CMV-seropositive. The sequencing sample was made of PBMCs. The chain has TRBV18 and TRBJ1-1; 9 nucleotides align to TRBD1. CDR3 in amino acids: CASSPGQGRTEAFF. In DNA, the CDR3 is TGTGCCAGCTCACCGGGACAGGGAAGGACTGAAGCTTTCTTT.